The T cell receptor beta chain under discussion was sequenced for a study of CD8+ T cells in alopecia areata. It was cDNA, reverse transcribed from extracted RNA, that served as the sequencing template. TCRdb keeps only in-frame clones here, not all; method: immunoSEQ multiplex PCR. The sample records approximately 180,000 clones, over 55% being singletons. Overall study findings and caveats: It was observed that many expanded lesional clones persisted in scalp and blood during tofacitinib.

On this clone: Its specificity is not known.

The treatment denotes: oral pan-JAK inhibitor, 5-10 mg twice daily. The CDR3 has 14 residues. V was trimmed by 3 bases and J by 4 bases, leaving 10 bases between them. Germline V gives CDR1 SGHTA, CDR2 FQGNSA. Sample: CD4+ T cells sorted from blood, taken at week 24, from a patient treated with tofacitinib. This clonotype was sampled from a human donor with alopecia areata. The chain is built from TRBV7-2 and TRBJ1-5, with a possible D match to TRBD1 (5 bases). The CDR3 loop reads CASSLGRVNQPQHF. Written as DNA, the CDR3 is TGTGCCAGCAGCTTGGGCAGGGTTAATCAGCCCCAGCATTTT.